Listed below are T cell receptor beta chains from one sample, sequenced in a study of cytomegalovirus exposure and HLA in healthy donors. Assay: immunoSEQ multiplex PCR; the TCRdb copy retains only in-frame clones and omits some. The table records 150,000 to 200,000 clones, 70% to 90% of them present only once. Material for sequencing was PBMCs. The receptors were gathered from a man aged 18 to 30 in good health and CMV-seronegative. Each CDR3 is given with its conserved first and last residue. Fields, in order: J gene, D gene, clone size, V gene, CDR3 DNA, CDR3 protein. The D gene is left open where the match is weak. Size values are once, few and many counts, or a class for expanded clones, and some rows have none.

TRBJ1-5	TRBD1	NA	TRBV2	TGTGCCAGCAGTGAACAGGGACAGAAAAATCAGCCCCAGCATTTT	CASSEQGQKNQPQHF
TRBJ2-1	TRBD2	NA	TRBV6-4	TGTGCCAGCAGGGGACTAGCGCCCTACAATGAGCAGTTCTTC	CASRGLAPYNEQFF
TRBJ1-1	NA	NA	TRBV29-1	TGCAGCGTTGCCAGATTGAACACTGAAGCTTTCTTT	CSVARLNTEAFF
TRBJ1-4	NA	NA	TRBV28	TGTGCCAGCAGTTATACGGGTTCAATTGCAAAACTGTTTTTT	CASSYTGSIAKLFF
TRBJ1-2	TRBD1	NA	TRBV2	TGTGCCAGGGAGGACAGGGGAATTGGCTACACCTTC	CAREDRGIGYTF
TRBJ2-3	NA	NA	TRBV4-1	TGCGCCAGCAGCCAGCCAGGGGCAGATACGCAGTATTTT	CASSQPGADTQYF
TRBJ1-5	TRBD1	NA	TRBV6-1	TGTGCCAGCAGAGAACCGGACAGGGGGCTATTGGGCAATCAGCCCCAGCATTTT	CASREPDRGLLGNQPQHF
TRBJ2-3	TRBD2	few	TRBV5-1	TGCGCCAGCAGCTTGGGAGCGGGAGGAATAAGAGATACGCAGTATTTT	CASSLGAGGIRDTQYF
TRBJ2-3	NA	few	TRBV5-1	TGCGCCAGCAGCTTGGACCTAGGTAGCACAGATACGCAGTATTTT	CASSLDLGSTDTQYF
TRBJ2-3	TRBD1	NA	TRBV10-3	TGTGCCACCGGACGGGGGACAGGGGCCACAGATACGCAGTATTTT	CATGRGTGATDTQYF
TRBJ2-2	NA	NA	TRBV18	TGTGCCAGCTCACCACGGGAGGCCACCGGGGAGCTGTTTTTT	CASSPREATGELFF
TRBJ1-1	NA	NA	TRBV13	TGTGCCAGCAGCCTCTTCAGAGGGGAAGCTTTCTTT	CASSLFRGEAFF
TRBJ2-1	NA	NA	TRBV7-6	TGTGCCAGCAGCTTTTCCGTGCGGGACAATGAGCAGTTCTTC	CASSFSVRDNEQFF
TRBJ1-1	NA	once	TRBV6-1	TGTGCCAGCAGTGCCGGCAGGGGATGGCCTGAAGCTTTCTTT	CASSAGRGWPEAFF
TRBJ2-3	TRBD2	NA	TRBV29-1	TGCAGCTCCGACCCACTAGCGGGCACAGATACGCAGTATTTT	CSSDPLAGTDTQYF
TRBJ2-3	TRBD1	NA	TRBV14	TGTGCCAGCAGGCGGACAGGGGGCTGGGATACGCAGTATTTT	CASRRTGGWDTQYF
TRBJ2-1	TRBD2	NA	TRBV5-4	TGTGCCAGCAGCTATAGCGGGGGGGGGTTTTCCTACAATGAGCAGTTCTTC	CASSYSGGGFSYNEQFF
TRBJ2-7	NA	NA	TRBV11-2	TGTGCCAGCAGCTTATGGCAGGCCTCCTACGAGCAGTACTTC	CASSLWQASYEQYF
TRBJ2-7	TRBD1	NA	TRBV6-5	TGTGCCAGCAGTTACGACAGGGTCTACGAGCAGTACTTC	CASSYDRVYEQYF
TRBJ1-5	NA	few	TRBV5-5	TGTGCCAGCAGCTTTACCGGACAATCGAATAGCAATCAGCCCCAGCATTTT	CASSFTGQSNSNQPQHF
TRBJ2-2	NA	NA	TRBV18	TGTGCCAGCTCACCAAGCAGGGGGAACACCGGGGAGCTGTTTTTT	CASSPSRGNTGELFF
TRBJ2-4	NA	NA	TRBV11-2	TGTGCCAGCAGCCCCGGGATTGACATTCAGTACTTC	CASSPGIDIQYF
TRBJ2-2	NA	NA	TRBV18	TGTGCCAGCAACTCCTACACCGGGGAGCTGTTTTTT	CASNSYTGELFF
TRBJ2-2	TRBD2	NA	TRBV7-9	TGTGCCAGCAGCCCAAGCGGGACTAACACCGGGGAGCTGTTTTTT	CASSPSGTNTGELFF